This T cell receptor (beta chain) was sequenced for a study of T cell repertoires in cytomegalovirus infection. Study information: Carrying CMV and the relevant HLA type showed in public TCR beta signatures.

TCRdb itself ran the reads through MiXCR, one entry per CDR3 protein. The sample lists some 920,000 distinct CDR3 sequences, around 32% seen once, with around 15% in the top ten. CDR3 length equals 15 residues. Trimming removed 5 bases at V and 6 bases at J, with 19 bases between. Germline V CDR1 and CDR2: SEHNR, FQNEAQ (reference sequence). The study, taken as a whole, reports: Ex vivo, HLA-C-restricted CMV-specific TCR beta clonotypes prevailed over the rest of the response.

Details on this clonotype: The antigen is not known.

The origin of this receptor is a human donor in good health (CMV status not recorded). Some clones in this sample may be carry-over from other donors' samples. The V and J genes are TRBV7-9 and TRBJ1-1, with D perhaps matching TRBD1 (6 bases). The sequencing here drew on cultured CD8+ T cells from PBMCs, taken from culture after CMV antigen stimulation. CDR3 bases: TGTGCCAGCAGCAGGGGGGGACGGGGGAGAGCTGAAGCTTTCTTT. This gives the protein CASSRGGRGRAEAFF.